The 6 T cell receptor beta chains listed next were all sequenced from one sample in a study of blood T cell repertoires in COVID-19. Sequenced by immunoSEQ multiplex PCR; TCRdb stores in-frame clones only, minus some. This table holds roughly 150,000 clones, roughly three quarters found once. The sequencing input was peripheral blood. All receptors come from a man over 45 with active or convalescent COVID-19.

This clone has just one count. The chain combines TRBV27 with TRBJ2-1, with TRBD2 identical over 8 bases. V lost 2 bases, J lost 7 bases, and 7 bases stayed unmatched. The CDR3 sequence is 15 residues long. Per the germline V gene, CDR1 is MNHEY and CDR2 is SMNVEV (reference sequence). CDR3: CASSLGSGIGNEQFF. The DNA of the CDR3 is TGTGCCAGCAGTTTAGGTAGCGGGATAGGGAATGAGCAGTTCTTC.

The chain has TRBV7-3 and TRBJ2-1; a weak D match, TRBD2 (5 bases). CDR3 length equals 16 residues. The V and J ends lost 1 base and 2 bases respectively, with 12 bases between them. Germline V lookup: CDR1 SGHTA, CDR2 FQGTGA. The CDR3 nucleotides are TGTGCCAGCAGCTTAAGGGCGGGTGGAACCTACAATGAGCAGTTCTTC. Amino acid sequence: CASSLRAGGTYNEQFF.

The genes are TRBV6-5 and TRBJ2-3, with 12 positions matching TRBD2. V was pared by 6 bases and J by 7 bases, with 8 bases of the junction left unmatched. The CDR3 covers 15 residues. Germline V gives CDR1 MNHEY, CDR2 SVGAGI. CDR3 amino acids: CASSILAGGDYTQYF. The CDR3 nucleotides read TGTGCCAGCAGCATTCTAGCGGGAGGGGATTATACGCAGTATTTT.

This chain connects TRBV30 to TRBJ1-2; no clear D. Germline V gene sequence: CDR1 GTSNPN, CDR2 SVGIG (reference sequence). V lost 5 bases, J lost 0 bases, and 16 bases lay in between. The CDR3 covers 15 residues. The CDR3 loop is CAWGPVPAANYGYTF. The CDR3 DNA is TGTGCCTGGGGTCCCGTCCCCGCAGCTAACTATGGCTACACCTTC.

V gene TRBV4-1 combines with J gene TRBJ2-1; 9 bases match TRBD1. The CDR3 has 14 amino acids. The ends lost 2 bases at V and 7 bases at J; junction bases unmatched: 3. Germline lookup yields CDR1 MGHRA and CDR2 YSYEKL. CDR3 residues: CASSQPDRGNEQFF. CDR3 DNA sequence: TGCGCCAGCAGCCAACCGGACAGGGGAAATGAGCAGTTCTTC.

The J gene is TRBJ1-1, the V gene TRBV9, with 7 bases matching TRBD1. J lost 10 bases, V lost 3 bases, and 9 bases had no gene match. This CDR3 has 13 amino acids. In germline, CDR1 is SGDLS, CDR2 YYNGEE. CDR3 sequence (DNA): TGTGCCAGCAGCGGGACAGGCCGGCTTGGAGCTTTCTTT. The encoded protein is CASSGTGRLGAFF.